Given below is one TCR beta chain in context. The antigen is undetermined. The sample originates from a study of shared clonotypes between healthy human individuals. Background on the study: The cohort had two women and three men, ages 18 to 49.

Assay runs were performed at deep level. The protocol was immunoSEQ multiplex PCR, while the TCRdb copy is restricted to in-frame clones and leaves out a portion. The sample shows 2 million to 2.5 million clones, 95% of them seen only once. The CDR3 has 15 residues. From germline, CDR1 is MNHNY and CDR2 SVGAGI (reference sequence). V was shortened by 0 bases and J by 6 bases, with 14 bases between the two germline ends. Study outcomes and limitations: Sampling involved blood alone; tissue repertoires likely differ.

The sequencing sample was made of naive CD4+ T cells sorted from blood. As to subset: CD45RA+ positively selected. The chain couples TRBV6-6 to TRBJ1-2; D call uncertain. This TCR was sampled from a young man in good health. The DNA of the CDR3 is TGTGCCAGCAGTTACTCGAAGCACGGAGAGAATGGCTACACCTTC. Protein product: CASSYSKHGENGYTF.